This T cell receptor beta chain was captured in a study of vaccination and CD4 T cells after COVID-19. Study-wide background: Stimulation used overlapping spike peptides from SARS-CoV-2, HCoV-NL63, HCoV-OC43 and HCoV-229E.

Treatment defined: approximately nine-day PBMC culture with coronavirus spike peptide pools or control peptides (ViraFEST assay). The CDR3 length is 13 residues. Germline V lookup: CDR1 DFQATT, CDR2 SNEGSKA (reference sequence). V was clipped by 6 bases and J by 4 bases; unmatched bases: 8. Cultured CD4+ T cells had their DNA profiled by the Oncomine TCR Beta short-read assay. From the PCR reads, TCRdb called clonotypes with MiXCR, one entry per CDR3 protein. The sample shows 15,000 to 20,000 distinct CDR3 sequences, 50% to 65% of them seen only once. Worth noting for this clonotype: What it binds is not known.

Source: CD4+ T cells from blood, cultured in vitro, taken before SARS-CoV-2 vaccination. This rearrangement joins TRBV20-1 to TRBJ1-1; 7 positions match TRBD1. This receptor was obtained from a human donor who had recovered from COVID-19. The chain's CDR3 is CSARLDRATEAFF. The CDR3 nucleotides are TGCAGTGCCAGACTCGACAGGGCCACTGAAGCTTTCTTT.